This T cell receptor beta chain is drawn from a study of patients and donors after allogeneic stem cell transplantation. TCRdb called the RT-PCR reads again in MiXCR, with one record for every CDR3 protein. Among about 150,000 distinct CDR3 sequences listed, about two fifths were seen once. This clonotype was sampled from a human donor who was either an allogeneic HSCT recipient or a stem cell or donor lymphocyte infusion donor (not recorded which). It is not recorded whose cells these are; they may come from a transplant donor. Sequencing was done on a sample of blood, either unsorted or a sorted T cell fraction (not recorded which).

The CDR3 here is CSARDLAYTQYF. The CDR3 DNA is TGCAGTGCTAGAGATCTGGCATATACGCAGTATTTT. The V and J genes are TRBV20-1 and TRBJ2-3; D not resolved. Trimming took 0 bases from V and 7 from J, leaving 8 bases between them. The CDR3 has 12 residues. Germline V lookup: CDR1 DFQATT, CDR2 SNEGSKA (reference sequence).